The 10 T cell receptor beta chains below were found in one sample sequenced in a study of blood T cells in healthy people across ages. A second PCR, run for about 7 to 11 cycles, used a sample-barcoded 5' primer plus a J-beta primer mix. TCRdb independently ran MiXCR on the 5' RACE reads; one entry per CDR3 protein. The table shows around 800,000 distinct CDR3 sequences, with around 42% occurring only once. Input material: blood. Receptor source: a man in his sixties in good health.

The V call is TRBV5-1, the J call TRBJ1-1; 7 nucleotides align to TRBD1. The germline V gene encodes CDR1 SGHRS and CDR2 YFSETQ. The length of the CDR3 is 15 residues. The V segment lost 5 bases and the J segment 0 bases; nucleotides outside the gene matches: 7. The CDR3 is CASSIRDSMNTEAFF. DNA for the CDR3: TGCGCCAGCAGTATCCGGGACAGCATGAACACTGAAGCTTTCTTT.

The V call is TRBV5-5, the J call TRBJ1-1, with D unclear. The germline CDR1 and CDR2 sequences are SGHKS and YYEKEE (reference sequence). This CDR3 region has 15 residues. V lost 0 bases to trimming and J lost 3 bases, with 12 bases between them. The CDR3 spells CASSLACLAYTEAFF. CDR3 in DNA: TGTGCCAGCAGCTTGGCCTGCCTCGCTTACACTGAAGCTTTCTTT.

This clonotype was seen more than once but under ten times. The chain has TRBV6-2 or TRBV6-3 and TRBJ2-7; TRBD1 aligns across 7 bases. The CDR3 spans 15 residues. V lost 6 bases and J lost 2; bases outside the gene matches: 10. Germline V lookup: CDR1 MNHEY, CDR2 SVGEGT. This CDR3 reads CASSTGQGVAYEQYF. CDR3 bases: TGTGCCAGCAGCACCGGGCAGGGGGTAGCCTACGAGCAGTACTTC.

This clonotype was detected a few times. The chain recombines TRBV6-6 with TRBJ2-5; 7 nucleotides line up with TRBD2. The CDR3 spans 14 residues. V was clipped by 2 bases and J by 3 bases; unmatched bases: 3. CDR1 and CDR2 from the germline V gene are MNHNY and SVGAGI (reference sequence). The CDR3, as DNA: TGTGCCAGCAGTTACATAAGCGGGGAAGAGACCCAGTACTTC. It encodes CASSYISGEETQYF.

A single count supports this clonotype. This CDR3 reads CASSLVDRGSQETQYF. The CDR3 nucleotides are TGCGCCAGCAGCTTGGTGGACAGGGGGTCGCAAGAGACCCAGTACTTC. This chain uses TRBV5-1 with TRBJ2-5, with 10 positions matching TRBD1. This CDR3 has 16 amino acids. Germline CDR1 SGHRS, CDR2 YFSETQ. J gave up 2 bases and V 0 bases, and 4 bases lay outside the gene matches. Full variable domain (remainder filled in from reference TRBV5-1 and TRBJ2-5): KAGVTQTPRYLIKTRGQQVTLSCSPISGHRSVSWYQQTPGQGLQFLFEYFSETQRNKGNFPGRFSGRQFSNSRSEMNVSTLELGDSALYLCASSLVDRGSQETQYFGPGTRLLVL.

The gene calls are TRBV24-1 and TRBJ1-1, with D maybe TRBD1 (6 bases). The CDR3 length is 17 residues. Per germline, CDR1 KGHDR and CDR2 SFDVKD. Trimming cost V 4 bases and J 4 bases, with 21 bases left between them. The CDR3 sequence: CATSEPGVGEWRTEAFF. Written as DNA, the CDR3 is TGTGCCACCAGTGAGCCAGGGGTGGGAGAATGGCGCACTGAAGCTTTCTTT.

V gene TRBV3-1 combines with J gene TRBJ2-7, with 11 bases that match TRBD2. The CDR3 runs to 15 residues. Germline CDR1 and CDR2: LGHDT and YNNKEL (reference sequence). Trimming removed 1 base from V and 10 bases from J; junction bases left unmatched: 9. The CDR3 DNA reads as TGTGCCAGCAGCCAAGTGGCTAGCGGGGGGACTGTCCAGTACTTC. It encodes CASSQVASGGTVQYF.

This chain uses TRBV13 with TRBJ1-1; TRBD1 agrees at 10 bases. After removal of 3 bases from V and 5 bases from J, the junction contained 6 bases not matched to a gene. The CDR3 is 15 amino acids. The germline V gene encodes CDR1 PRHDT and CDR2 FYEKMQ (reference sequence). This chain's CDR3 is CASSFGDRGMTEAFF. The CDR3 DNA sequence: TGTGCCAGCAGCTTTGGGGACAGGGGTATGACTGAAGCTTTCTTT.

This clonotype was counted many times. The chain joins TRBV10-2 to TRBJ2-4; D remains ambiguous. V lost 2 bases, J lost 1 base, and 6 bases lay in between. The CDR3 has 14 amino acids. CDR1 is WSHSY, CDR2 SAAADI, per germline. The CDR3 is CASSENNAKNIQYF. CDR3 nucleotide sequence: TGCGCCAGCAGTGAGAACAACGCCAAAAACATTCAGTACTTC.

DNA of the CDR3: TGTGCCAGTAGTATTGGGACAGGGACCTACGAGCAGTACTTC. Translating it yields CASSIGTGTYEQYF. The chain recombines TRBV19 with TRBJ2-5; 9 bases agree with TRBD1. The DNA end is a closer match to TRBJ2-7, so the J assignment may be wrong. The germline V gene encodes CDR1 LNHDA and CDR2 SQIVND (reference sequence). The CDR3 length is 14 residues.